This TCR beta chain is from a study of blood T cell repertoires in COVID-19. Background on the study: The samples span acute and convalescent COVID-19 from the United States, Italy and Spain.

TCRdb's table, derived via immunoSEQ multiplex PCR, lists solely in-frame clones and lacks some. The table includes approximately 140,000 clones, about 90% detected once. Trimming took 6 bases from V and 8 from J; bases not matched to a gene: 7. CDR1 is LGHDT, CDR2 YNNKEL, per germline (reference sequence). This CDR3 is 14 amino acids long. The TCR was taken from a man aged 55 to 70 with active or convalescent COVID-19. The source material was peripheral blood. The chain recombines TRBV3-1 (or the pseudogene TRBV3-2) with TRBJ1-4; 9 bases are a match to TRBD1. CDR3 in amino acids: CASRDTGGGEKLFF. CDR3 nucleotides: TGTGCCAGCAGGGACACAGGGGGCGGCGAAAAACTGTTTTTT.